The 13 T cell receptor beta chains given below trace back to one sample, sequenced in a study of blood T cell repertoires in COVID-19. The protocol was immunoSEQ multiplex PCR, while the TCRdb copy is restricted to in-frame clones and leaves out a portion. The profile shows around 370,000 clones, around 91% of them singletons. Sequencing was performed on peripheral blood. The receptors shown here come from a woman aged 18-29 years who had recovered from COVID-19.

The chain couples TRBV27 to TRBJ2-1; 8 nucleotides agree with TRBD2. V lost 5 bases to trimming and J lost 1 base; unmatched junction nucleotides: 19. There are 20 residues in the CDR3. Germline V gene lookup returns CDR1 MNHEY and CDR2 SMNVEV (reference sequence). CDR3 bases: TGTGCCAGCAGTCCCCCCAAGAGGGGCCCCCTAGCGGGTTCCTACAATGAGCAGTTCTTC. It is translated as CASSPPKRGPLAGSYNEQFF.

This chain links TRBV5-6 with TRBJ1-1, with 10 bases fitting TRBD1. The CDR3 sequence is 16 residues long. V was pared by 0 bases and J by 3 bases, with 5 bases of the junction left unmatched. Germline CDR1 and CDR2: SGHDT and YYEEEE. The CDR3 DNA follows: TGTGCCAGCAGCTTGGCGGGACAGGGGAGCCACACTGAAGCTTTCTTT. Translated, it gives CASSLAGQGSHTEAFF.

This rearrangement joins TRBV6-2 or TRBV6-3 to TRBJ2-1, with a tentative D call TRBD2 (5 bases). This CDR3 region has 15 residues. Germline values: CDR1 MNHEY, CDR2 SVGEGT. V lost 6 bases and J 3 bases, leaving 15 bases between the germline ends. CDR3 nucleotides: TGTGCCAGCAGCCGATTTGAGGGCTACTACAATGAGCAGTTCTTC. Translating gives CASSRFEGYYNEQFF.

V gene TRBV4-3 combines with J gene TRBJ1-1; D perhaps matches TRBD1 (5 bases). There are 15 residues in the CDR3. From germline, CDR1 is LGHNA and CDR2 YSLEER. V gave up 0 bases and J gave up 0 bases, with 8 bases separating them. CDR3 sequence: CASSQEQVMNTEAFF. The CDR3 DNA follows: TGCGCCAGCAGCCAAGAACAGGTCATGAACACTGAAGCTTTCTTT.

The CDR3 sequence is CASSPPTSGSIETQYF. Here the CDR3 DNA reads TGTGCCAGCTCACCACCGACTAGCGGGAGCATCGAGACCCAGTACTTC. The chain has TRBV18 and TRBJ2-5; 12 bases line up with TRBD2. CDR1 is KGHSH, CDR2 LQKENI, per germline. CDR3 length: 16 residues. After removal of 0 bases from V and 5 bases from J, the junction contained 4 bases not matched to a gene.

The chain employs TRBV29-1 and TRBJ1-5; 10 nucleotides match TRBD1. The germline V gene has CDR1 SQVTM and CDR2 ANQGSEA. CDR3 size: 15 residues. Trimming removed 4 bases from V and 1 base from J; junction bases left unmatched: 4. CDR3 DNA: TGCAGCGTTGCCGGGGACAGGGGAAGCAATCAGCCCCAGCATTTT. Its protein product is CSVAGDRGSNQPQHF.

The genes are TRBV5-6 and TRBJ2-7, with D possibly being TRBD2 (6 bases). From germline, CDR1 is SGHDT and CDR2 YYEEEE. The CDR3 is 14 amino acids. Deletions cut 2 bases from V and 3 bases from J, with 12 bases between. The CDR3: CASSFGRENYEQYV. The CDR3 DNA follows: TGTGCCAGCAGCTTTGGTCGGGAGAACTACGAGCAGTACGTC.

The CDR3 region has the DNA TGTGCCAGCAGCAAAAGGGGCGGGGTTGTGGGCTACACCTTC. It encodes CASSKRGGVVGYTF. The chain joins TRBV21-1 to TRBJ1-2. TRBV21-1 is a pseudogene segment. This CDR3 spans 14 amino acids.

The genes are TRBV23-1 and TRBJ2-7; TRBD2 matches at 8 bases. TRBV23-1 is annotated as an ORF whose role is uncertain. Trimming at V came to 7 bases and at J to 3 bases, leaving 5 bases not matched to a gene. There are 13 residues in the CDR3. In DNA, the CDR3 is TGCGCCAGCACCCAGCGGGAGCTCTACGAGCAGTACGTC. As protein: CASTQRELYEQYV.

The V gene is TRBV9, the J gene TRBJ2-5; D unresolved. V was trimmed by 1 base and J by 3 bases, leaving 7 bases between them. Germline V gives CDR1 SGDLS, CDR2 YYNGEE. This CDR3 contains 13 residues. The CDR3 DNA sequence: TGTGCCAGCAGCGTATTCCCGGAAGAGACCCAGTACTTC. Translated, it gives CASSVFPEETQYF.

This clone has a handful of counts. The V call is TRBV9, the J call TRBJ2-6; weak D call: TRBD2 (7 bases). Trimming removed 2 bases from V and 3 bases from J, with 15 bases in between. This CDR3 spans 17 amino acids. CDR1 is SGDLS and CDR2 is YYNGEE in the germline V gene. CDR3 loop: CASSVAGAGHGANVLTF. The CDR3 DNA reads as TGTGCCAGCAGCGTGGCGGGGGCAGGGCATGGGGCCAACGTCCTGACTTTC.

The gene calls are TRBV10-3 and TRBJ2-3, with TRBD2 matching 8 bases. In germline, CDR1 is ENHRY, CDR2 SYGVKD. Trimming removed 3 bases from V and 3 bases from J; junction bases left unmatched: 5. This CDR3 contains 15 residues. CDR3 in amino acids: CAISDGLAVTDTQYF. CDR3 nucleotides: TGTGCCATCAGTGACGGACTAGCCGTAACAGATACGCAGTATTTT.

The chain links TRBV3-1 (or the pseudogene TRBV3-2) to TRBJ1-1, with TRBD1 identical over 11 bases. V lost 0 bases, J lost 4 bases, and 4 bases stayed unmatched. The CDR3 covers 16 residues. CDR1 and CDR2 (germline): LGHDT, YNNKEL (reference sequence). The CDR3 here is CASSQDAGTGGTEAFF. CDR3 sequence (DNA): TGTGCCAGCAGCCAAGACGCCGGGACAGGGGGCACTGAAGCTTTCTTT.